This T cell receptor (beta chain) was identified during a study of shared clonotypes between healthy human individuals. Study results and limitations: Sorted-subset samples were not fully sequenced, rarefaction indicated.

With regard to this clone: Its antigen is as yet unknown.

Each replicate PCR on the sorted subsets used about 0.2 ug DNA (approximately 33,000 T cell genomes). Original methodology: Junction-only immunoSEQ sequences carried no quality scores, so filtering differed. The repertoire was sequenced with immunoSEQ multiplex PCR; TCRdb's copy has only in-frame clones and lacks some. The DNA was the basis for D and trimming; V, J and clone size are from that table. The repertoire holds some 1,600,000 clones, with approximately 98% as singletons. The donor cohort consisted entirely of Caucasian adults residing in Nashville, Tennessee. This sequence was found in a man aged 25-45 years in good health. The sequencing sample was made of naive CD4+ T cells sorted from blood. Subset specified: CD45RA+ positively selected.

The CDR3 region is CASIRTRTGYGNTIYF. In nucleotides, the CDR3 is TGTGCCAGCATCCGAACCAGGACAGGGTACGGAAACACCATATATTTT. J is TRBJ1-3 and V is TRBV13, with 8 bases that match TRBD1. CDR3 length: 16 amino acids. J lost 4 bases, V lost 7 bases, and 12 bases had no gene match. Germline CDR1 is PRHDT and CDR2 is FYEKMQ (reference sequence).